This T cell receptor (beta chain) was found in a study of early T cells in non-severe SARS-CoV-2 infection. As for the study in general: Sequencing targeted bulk RNA from unsorted whole blood, leaving chains unpaired.

This clonotype was found many times. The antigen is unknown. General study points: Matching results from VDJdb favored anti-spike CD8 responses, leaving private and CD4 specificities undetected.

Trimming at V came to 3 bases and at J to 4 bases, leaving 6 bases not matched to a gene. Germline CDR1 GTSNPN, CDR2 SVGIG (reference sequence). There are 14 residues in the CDR3. Unique molecular identifiers (one per individual cDNA molecule) were attached. TCRdb reanalysed the 5' RACE reads using MiXCR and keeps one entry per CDR3 protein. The repertoire includes some 40,000 distinct CDR3 sequences, under 5% of them detected once, and around 15% sits in the top ten. The TCR originated in an adult who was a healthcare worker with PCR-confirmed SARS-CoV-2 infection or an uninfected control (not recorded which). V is TRBV30 and J is TRBJ1-1; 9 positions match TRBD1. The specimen sequenced was whole blood. The DNA for the CDR3 is TGTGCCTGGAGCTGGGGACAGGGCGGCACTGAAGCTTTCTTT. Translation: CAWSWGQGGTEAFF. Full variable domain (missing parts from reference TRBV30 and TRBJ1-1): SQTIHQWPATLVQPVGSPLSLECTVEGTSNPNLYWYRQAAGRGLQLLFYSVGIGQISSEVPQNLSASRPQDRQFILSSKKLLLSDSGFYLCAWSWGQGGTEAFFGQGTRLTVV.